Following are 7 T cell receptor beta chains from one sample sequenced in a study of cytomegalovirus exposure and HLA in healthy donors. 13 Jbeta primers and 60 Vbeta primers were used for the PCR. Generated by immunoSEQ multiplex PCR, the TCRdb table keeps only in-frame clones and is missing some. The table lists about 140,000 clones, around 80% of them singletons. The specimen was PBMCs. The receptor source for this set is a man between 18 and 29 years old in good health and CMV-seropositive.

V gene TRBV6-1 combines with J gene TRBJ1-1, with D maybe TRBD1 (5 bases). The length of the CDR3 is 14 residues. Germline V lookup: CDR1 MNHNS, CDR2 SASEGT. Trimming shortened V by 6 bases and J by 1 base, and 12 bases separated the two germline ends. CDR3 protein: CASSRDYSNTEAFF. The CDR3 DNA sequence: TGTGCCAGCAGCCGGGACTATTCGAACACTGAAGCTTTCTTT.

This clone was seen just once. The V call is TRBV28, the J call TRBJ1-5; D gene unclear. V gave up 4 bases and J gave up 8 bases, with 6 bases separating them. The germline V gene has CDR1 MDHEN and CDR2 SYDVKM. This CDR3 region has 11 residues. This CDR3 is CASSSREPQHF. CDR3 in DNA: TGTGCCAGCAGTTCCCGGGAGCCCCAGCATTTT.

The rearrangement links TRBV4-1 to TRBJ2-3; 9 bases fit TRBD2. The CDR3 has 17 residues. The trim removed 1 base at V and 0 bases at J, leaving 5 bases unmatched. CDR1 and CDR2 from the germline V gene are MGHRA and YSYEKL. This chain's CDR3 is CASSQVPLAGSTDTQYF. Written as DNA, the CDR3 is TGCGCCAGCAGCCAAGTACCTCTAGCGGGAAGCACAGATACGCAGTATTTT.

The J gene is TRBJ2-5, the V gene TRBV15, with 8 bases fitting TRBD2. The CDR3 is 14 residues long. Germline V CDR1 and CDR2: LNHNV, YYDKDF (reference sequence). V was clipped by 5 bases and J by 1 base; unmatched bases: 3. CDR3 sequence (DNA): TGTGCCACCAGCCCCCGGGGGGGCCAAGAGACCCAGTACTTC. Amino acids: CATSPRGGQETQYF.

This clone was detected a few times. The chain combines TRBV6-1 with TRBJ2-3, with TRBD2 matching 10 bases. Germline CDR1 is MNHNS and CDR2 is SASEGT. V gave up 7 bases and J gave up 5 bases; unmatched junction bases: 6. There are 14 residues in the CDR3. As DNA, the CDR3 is TGTGCCAGCAATAGCGGGAGGCCGGTAGATACGCAGTATTTT. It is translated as CASNSGRPVDTQYF.

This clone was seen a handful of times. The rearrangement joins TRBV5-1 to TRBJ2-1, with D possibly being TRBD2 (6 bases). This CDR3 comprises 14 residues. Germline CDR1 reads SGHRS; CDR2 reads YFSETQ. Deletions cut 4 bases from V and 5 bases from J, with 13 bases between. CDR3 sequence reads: CASSTSGVHNEQFF. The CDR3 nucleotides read TGCGCCAGCAGCACGTCGGGAGTGCACAATGAGCAGTTCTTC.

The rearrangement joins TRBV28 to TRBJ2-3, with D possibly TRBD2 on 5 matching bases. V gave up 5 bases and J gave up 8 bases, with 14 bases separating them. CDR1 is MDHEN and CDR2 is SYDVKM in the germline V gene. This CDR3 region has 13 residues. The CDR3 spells CASSTLDEGTQYF. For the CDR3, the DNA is TGTGCCAGCAGTACGCTGGACGAGGGTACGCAGTATTTT.